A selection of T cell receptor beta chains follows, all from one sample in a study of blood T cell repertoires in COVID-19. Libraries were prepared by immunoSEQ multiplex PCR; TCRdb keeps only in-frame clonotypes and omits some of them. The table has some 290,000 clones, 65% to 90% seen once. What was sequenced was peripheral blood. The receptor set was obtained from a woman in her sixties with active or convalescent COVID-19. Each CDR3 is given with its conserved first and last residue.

CDR3: CASSQVGAPLNYGYTF
V: TRBV3-1/TRBV3-2

CDR3: CASSQRTVHNEQFF
V: TRBV3-1/TRBV3-2

CDR3: CASIQGGGQRELFF
V: TRBV6-5

CDR3: CASSLSDGGQANYGYTF
V: TRBV7-9

CDR3: CASSLTGAGANVLTF
V: TRBV4-1

CDR3: CASSPQGSPVEQYF
V: TRBV9

CDR3: CASGPDRGGDTQYF
V: TRBV12-5

CDR3: CASRQASQSTDTQYF
V: TRBV7-8

CDR3: CASGLGTGVGSPLHF
V: TRBV12-5

CDR3: CASSSPAGSSYEQYF
V: TRBV6-5

CDR3: CASSLFPGRGATGNQPQHF
V: TRBV7-2

CDR3: CASSDMDSTDTQYF
V: TRBV10-2

CDR3: CASSLGGPKETQYF
V: TRBV11-2

CDR3: CASSSWTGVASPLHF
V: TRBV7-2

CDR3: CASSFDSNEKLFF
V: TRBV12-3/TRBV12-4

CDR3: CASSSGLAGTQFF
V: TRBV11-3

CDR3: CASSWDRGQETQYF
V: TRBV7-9

CDR3: CASSLQTVKDSPLHF
V: TRBV14

CDR3: CASSRSGVEGYTF
V: TRBV5-1

CDR3: CASSVSPTLAASTDTQYF
V: TRBV9

CDR3: CASSPLAGGLETQYF
V: TRBV7-3

CDR3: CASKGRAGFEQYF
V: TRBV10-1